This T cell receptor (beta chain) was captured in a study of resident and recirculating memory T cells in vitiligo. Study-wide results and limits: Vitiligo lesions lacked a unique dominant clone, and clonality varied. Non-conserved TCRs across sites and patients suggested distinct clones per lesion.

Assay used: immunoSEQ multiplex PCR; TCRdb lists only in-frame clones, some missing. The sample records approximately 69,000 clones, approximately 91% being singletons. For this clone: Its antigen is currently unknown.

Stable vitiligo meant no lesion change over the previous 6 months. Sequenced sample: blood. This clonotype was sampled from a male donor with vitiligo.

In nucleotides, the CDR3 is TGTGCCAGCAGCCGGGACAGGGTCTACGAGCAGTACTTC. Encoded protein: CASSRDRVYEQYF. The chain combines TRBV6-1 with TRBJ2-7; 9 nucleotides agree with TRBD1. The CDR3 is 13 amino acids. CDR1 and CDR2 (germline): MNHNS, SASEGT. V dropped 6 bases and J dropped 3; count of bases not matched to a gene: 3.